There are many counts of the clone carrying this T cell receptor (beta chain). Its target is unknown. The TCRbeta library incorporated unique molecular identifiers. MiXCR, applied by TCRdb to the PCR reads, yields one record per CDR3 protein. In the table there are 600,000 to 700,000 distinct CDR3 sequences, around 14% of which are singletons. The data originate from a study of T-cell reconstitution after alpha-beta-depleted transplantation in children. Study-wide findings and caveats: At the one-year point after transplant, T-cell counts and TCRbeta diversity were found to come mostly from T cells that had been newly produced. Surviving recipient cells, namely T cells and thymic progenitors, were the source of high day-60 TCRbeta diversity in some patients.

The V and J ends lost 3 bases and 4 bases, in that order; junction bases with no gene match: 9. Germline V gene lookup returns CDR1 DFQATT and CDR2 SNEGSKA (reference sequence). CDR3 length: 17 residues. The sample consisted of PBMCs, taken before TCRalphabeta/CD19-depleted stem cell transplant. This receptor was identified in a girl aged 2 to 9 with congenital amegakaryocytic thrombocytopenia, due to receive a stem cell transplant. The chain joins TRBV20-1 to TRBJ2-2; 12 bases align to TRBD2. DNA for the CDR3: TGCAGTGCTAGTCATCCTAGCGGGAGGGCCACCACCGGGGAGCTGTTTTTT. Translating it yields CSASHPSGRATTGELFF.